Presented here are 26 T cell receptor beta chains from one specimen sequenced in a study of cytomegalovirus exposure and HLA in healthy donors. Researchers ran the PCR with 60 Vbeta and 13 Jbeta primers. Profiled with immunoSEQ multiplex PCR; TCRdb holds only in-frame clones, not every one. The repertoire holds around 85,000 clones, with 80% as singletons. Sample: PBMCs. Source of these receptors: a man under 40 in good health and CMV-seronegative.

The CDR3 spells CASSQGAVAGTSNQPQHF. Written as DNA, the CDR3 is TGCGCCAGCAGCCAAGGAGCTGTCGCAGGGACAAGCAATCAGCCCCAGCATTTT. V is TRBV4-3 and J is TRBJ1-5; maybe TRBD1 (6 bases). Trimming took off 1 base at V and 1 base at J, with 17 bases between the two ends. The CDR3 has 18 amino acids. Germline V CDR1 and CDR2: LGHNA, YSLEER.

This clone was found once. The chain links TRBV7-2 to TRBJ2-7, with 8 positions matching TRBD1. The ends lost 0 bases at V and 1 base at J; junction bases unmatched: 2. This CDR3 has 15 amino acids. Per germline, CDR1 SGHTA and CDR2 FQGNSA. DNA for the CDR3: TGTGCCAGCAGCTTAGCCAGGGACAGGTCCTACGAGCAGTACTTC. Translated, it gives CASSLARDRSYEQYF.

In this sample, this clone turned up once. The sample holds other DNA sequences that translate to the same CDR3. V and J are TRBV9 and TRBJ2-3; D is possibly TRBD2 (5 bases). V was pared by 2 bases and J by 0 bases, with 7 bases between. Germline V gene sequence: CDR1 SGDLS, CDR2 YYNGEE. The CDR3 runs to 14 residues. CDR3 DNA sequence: TGTGCCAGCAGCGTCCGGGGAAGCACAGATACGCAGTATTTT. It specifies CASSVRGSTDTQYF.

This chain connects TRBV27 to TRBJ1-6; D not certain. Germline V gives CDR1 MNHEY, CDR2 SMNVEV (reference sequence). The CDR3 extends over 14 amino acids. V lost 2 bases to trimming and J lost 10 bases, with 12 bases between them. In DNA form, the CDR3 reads TGTGCCAGCAGTTTAGGAGGGTTTGGCTCACCCCTCCACTTT. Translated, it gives CASSLGGFGSPLHF.

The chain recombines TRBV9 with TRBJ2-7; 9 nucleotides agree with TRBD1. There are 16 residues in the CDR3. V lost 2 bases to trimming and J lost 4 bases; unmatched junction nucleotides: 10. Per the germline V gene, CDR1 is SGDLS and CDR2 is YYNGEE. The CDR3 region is CASSVGQGLSGYEQYF. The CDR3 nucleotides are TGTGCCAGCAGCGTTGGACAGGGGCTTTCGGGGTACGAGCAGTACTTC.

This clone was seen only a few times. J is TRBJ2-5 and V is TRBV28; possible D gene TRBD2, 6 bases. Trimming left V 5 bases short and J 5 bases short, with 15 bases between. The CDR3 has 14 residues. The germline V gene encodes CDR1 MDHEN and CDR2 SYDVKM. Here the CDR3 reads CASSPNIGGETQYF. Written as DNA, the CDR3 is TGTGCCAGCAGTCCCAATATTGGGGGGGAGACCCAGTACTTC.

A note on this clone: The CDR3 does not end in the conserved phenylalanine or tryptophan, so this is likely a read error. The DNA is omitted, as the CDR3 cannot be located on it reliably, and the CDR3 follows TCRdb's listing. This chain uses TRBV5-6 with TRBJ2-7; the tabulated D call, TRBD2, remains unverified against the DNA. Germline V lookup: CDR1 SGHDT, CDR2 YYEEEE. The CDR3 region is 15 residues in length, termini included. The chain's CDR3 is CASSLGGRDLSHRPR.

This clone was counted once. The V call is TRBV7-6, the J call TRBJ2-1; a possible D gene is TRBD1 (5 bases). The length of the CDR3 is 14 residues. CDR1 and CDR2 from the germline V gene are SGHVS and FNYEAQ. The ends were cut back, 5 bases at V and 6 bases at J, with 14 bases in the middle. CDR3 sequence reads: CASSPTRGGNEQFF. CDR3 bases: TGTGCCAGCAGCCCCACAAGGGGTGGCAATGAGCAGTTCTTC.

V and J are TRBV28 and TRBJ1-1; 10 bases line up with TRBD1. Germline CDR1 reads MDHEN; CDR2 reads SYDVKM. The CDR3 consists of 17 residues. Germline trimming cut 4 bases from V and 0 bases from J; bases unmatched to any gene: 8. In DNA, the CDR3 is TGTGCCAGCAGTTCCCCGGGACAGGGGAACATGAACACTGAAGCTTTCTTT. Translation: CASSSPGQGNMNTEAFF.

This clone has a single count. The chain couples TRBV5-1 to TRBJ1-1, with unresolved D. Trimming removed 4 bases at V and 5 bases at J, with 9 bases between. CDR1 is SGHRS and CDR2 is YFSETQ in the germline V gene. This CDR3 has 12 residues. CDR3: CASSIIGTEAFF. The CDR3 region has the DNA TGCGCCAGCAGCATCATCGGGACTGAAGCTTTCTTT.

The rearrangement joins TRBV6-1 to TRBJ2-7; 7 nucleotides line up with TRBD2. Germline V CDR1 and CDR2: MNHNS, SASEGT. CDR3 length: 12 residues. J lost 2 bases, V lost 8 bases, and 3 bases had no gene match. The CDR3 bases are TGTGCCAGCGGGGCGGGAGCCTACGAGCAGTACTTC. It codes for CASGAGAYEQYF.

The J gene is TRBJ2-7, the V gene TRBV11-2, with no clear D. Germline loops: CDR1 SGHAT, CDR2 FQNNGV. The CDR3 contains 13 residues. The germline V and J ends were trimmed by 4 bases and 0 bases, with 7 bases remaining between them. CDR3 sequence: CASSYRHSYEQYF. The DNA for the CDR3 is TGTGCCAGCAGCTACCGACACTCCTACGAGCAGTACTTC.

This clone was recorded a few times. The CDR3 sequence: CASSFDVQGAFGYTF. The CDR3 DNA reads as TGTGCCAGCAGTTTTGATGTACAGGGGGCTTTTGGCTACACCTTC. The chain carries TRBV28 and TRBJ1-2; 9 positions agree with TRBD1. V lost 3 bases and J lost 7; bases outside the gene matches: 9. Germline V gene data show CDR1 as MDHEN and CDR2 as SYDVKM. The CDR3 has 15 residues.

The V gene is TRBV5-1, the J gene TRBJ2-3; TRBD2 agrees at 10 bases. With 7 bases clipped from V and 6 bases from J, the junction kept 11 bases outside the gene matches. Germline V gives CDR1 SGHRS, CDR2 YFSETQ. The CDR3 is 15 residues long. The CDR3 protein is CASGGAGGPGDTQYF. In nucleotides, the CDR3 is TGCGCCAGCGGGGGAGCGGGGGGGCCGGGCGATACGCAGTATTTT.

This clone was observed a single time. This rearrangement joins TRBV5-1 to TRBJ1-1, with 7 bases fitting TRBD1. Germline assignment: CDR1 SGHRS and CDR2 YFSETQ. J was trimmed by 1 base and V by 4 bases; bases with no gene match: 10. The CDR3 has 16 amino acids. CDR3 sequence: CASSLNTGDPNTEAFF. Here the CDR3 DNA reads TGCGCCAGCAGCCTTAACACAGGGGATCCGAACACTGAAGCTTTCTTT.

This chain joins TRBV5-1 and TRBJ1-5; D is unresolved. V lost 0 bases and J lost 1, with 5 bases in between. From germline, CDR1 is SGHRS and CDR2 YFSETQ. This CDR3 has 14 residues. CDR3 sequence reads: CASSLGESNQPQHF. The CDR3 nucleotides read TGCGCCAGCAGCTTGGGCGAGAGCAATCAGCCCCAGCATTTT.

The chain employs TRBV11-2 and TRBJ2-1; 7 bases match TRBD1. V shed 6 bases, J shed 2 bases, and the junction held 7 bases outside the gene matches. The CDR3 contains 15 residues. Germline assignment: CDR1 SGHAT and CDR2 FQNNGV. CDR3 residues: CASREVGTAYNEQFF. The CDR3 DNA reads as TGTGCCAGCAGAGAAGTCGGGACAGCCTACAATGAGCAGTTCTTC.

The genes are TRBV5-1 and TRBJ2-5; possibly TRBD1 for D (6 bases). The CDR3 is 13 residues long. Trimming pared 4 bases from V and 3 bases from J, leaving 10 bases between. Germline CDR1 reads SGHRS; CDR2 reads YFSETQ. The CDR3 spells CASSPRTEETQYF. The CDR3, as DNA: TGCGCCAGCAGCCCCCGGACAGAAGAGACCCAGTACTTC.

The CDR3 loop is CASTMGGASYEQYF. The DNA for the CDR3 is TGTGCCAGCACCATGGGGGGGGCCTCCTACGAGCAGTACTTC. The rearrangement links TRBV2 to TRBJ2-7; possibly TRBD2 for D (7 bases). Trimming left V 7 bases short and J 0 bases short, with 13 bases between. Per germline, CDR1 SNHLY and CDR2 FYNNEI. CDR3 length equals 14 residues.

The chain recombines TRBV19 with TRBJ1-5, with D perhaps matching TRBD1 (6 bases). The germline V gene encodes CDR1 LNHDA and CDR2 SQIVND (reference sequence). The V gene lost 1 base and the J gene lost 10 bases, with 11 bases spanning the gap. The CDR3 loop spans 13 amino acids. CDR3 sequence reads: CASSIGTAQPQHF. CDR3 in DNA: TGTGCCAGTAGTATAGGGACAGCTCAACCCCAGCATTTT.

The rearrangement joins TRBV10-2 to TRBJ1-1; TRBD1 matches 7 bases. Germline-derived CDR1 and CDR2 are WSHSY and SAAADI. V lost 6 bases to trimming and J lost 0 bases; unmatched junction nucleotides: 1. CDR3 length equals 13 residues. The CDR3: CASRGTVNTEAFF. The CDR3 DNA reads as TGCGCCAGCAGGGGGACAGTGAACACTGAAGCTTTCTTT.

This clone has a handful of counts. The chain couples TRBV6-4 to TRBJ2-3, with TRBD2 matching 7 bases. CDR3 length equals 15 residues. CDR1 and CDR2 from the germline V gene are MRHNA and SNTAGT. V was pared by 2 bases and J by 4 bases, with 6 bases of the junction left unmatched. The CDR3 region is CASSDRAGEADTQYF. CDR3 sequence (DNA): TGTGCCAGCAGTGACCGGGCGGGAGAGGCAGATACGCAGTATTTT.

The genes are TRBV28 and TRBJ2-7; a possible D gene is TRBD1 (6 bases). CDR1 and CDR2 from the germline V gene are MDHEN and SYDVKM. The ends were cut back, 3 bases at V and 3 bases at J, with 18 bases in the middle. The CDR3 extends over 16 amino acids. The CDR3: CASSLSGDTGHYEQYF. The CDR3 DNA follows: TGTGCCAGCAGTTTGTCCGGTGACACAGGGCACTACGAGCAGTACTTC. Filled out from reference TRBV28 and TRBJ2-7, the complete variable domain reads DVKVTQSSRYLVKRTGEKVFLECVQDMDHENMFWYRQDPGLGLRLIYFSYDVKMKEKGDIPEGYSVSREKKERFSLILESASTNQTSMYLCASSLSGDTGHYEQYFGPGTRLTVT.

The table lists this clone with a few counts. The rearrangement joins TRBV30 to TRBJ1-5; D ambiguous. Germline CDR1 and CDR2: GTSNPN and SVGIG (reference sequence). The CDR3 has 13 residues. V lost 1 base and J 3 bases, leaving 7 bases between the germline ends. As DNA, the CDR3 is TGTGCCTGGAGTGAGAGTGACAATCAGCCCCAGCATTTT. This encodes CAWSESDNQPQHF.

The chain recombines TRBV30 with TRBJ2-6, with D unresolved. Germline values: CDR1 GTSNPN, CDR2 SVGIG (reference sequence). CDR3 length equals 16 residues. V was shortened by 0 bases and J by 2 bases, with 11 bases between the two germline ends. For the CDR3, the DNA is TGTGCCTGGAGTGTACTCCCCTTAACTGGGGCCAACGTCCTGACTTTC. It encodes CAWSVLPLTGANVLTF.

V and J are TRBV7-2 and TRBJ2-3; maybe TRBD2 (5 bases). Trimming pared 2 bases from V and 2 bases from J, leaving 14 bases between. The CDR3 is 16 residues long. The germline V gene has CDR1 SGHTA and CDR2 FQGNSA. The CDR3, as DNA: TGTGCCAGCAGCTTAACGGCGGGCGATTACACAGATACGCAGTATTTT. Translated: CASSLTAGDYTDTQYF.